The source of this T cell receptor beta chain is a study of brain T cells in children with intractable seizures. Notes on the study in general: Pre- and post-surgery blood differed in depth, so pre-surgery absences may be undersampling.

The CDR3 consists of 15 residues. The germline gives CDR1 MRHNA, CDR2 SNTAGT. Trimming cost V 5 bases and J 7 bases, with 18 bases left between them. Time point of the sample: blood from clinic visit 5 months post-surgery; TSC patient then seizure free. Before surgery, patients took at least one anti-epileptic drug. A note on this clone: What it binds is not known.

Only in-frame clones appear in the TCRdb table, and some are missing; sequencing was by immunoSEQ multiplex PCR. The data hold approximately 330,000 clones, with roughly 92% observed a single time. Sequenced here: peripheral blood, sampled about 5 months after surgery. The rearrangement joins TRBV6-4 to TRBJ2-1; D might be TRBD1 or TRBD2, each matching 5 bases. The origin of this receptor is a boy in the first two years of life with tuberous sclerosis and intractable seizures. The CDR3 region is CASSLDGTPRNEQFF. Here the CDR3 DNA reads TGTGCCAGCAGTCTAGACGGGACCCCAAGGAATGAGCAGTTCTTC.